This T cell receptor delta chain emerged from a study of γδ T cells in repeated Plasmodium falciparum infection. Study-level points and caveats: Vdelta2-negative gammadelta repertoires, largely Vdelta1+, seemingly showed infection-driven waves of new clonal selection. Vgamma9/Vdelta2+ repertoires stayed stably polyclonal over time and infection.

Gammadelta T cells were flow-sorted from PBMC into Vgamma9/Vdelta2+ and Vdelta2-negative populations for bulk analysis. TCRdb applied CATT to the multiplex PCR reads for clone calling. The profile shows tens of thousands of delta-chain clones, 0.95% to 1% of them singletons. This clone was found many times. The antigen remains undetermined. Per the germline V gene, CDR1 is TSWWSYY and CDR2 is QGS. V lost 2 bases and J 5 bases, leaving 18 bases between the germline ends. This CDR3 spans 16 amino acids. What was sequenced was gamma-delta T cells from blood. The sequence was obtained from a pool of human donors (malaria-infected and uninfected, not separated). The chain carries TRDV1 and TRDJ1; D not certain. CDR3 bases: TGTGCTCTTGGGGAATTTCGGAAAACTCAAGGGGATAAACTCATCTTT. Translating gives CALGEFRKTQGDKLIF.